These T cell receptor beta chains were read from a single sample in a study of blood T cell repertoires in COVID-19. Profiling relied on immunoSEQ multiplex PCR, and the TCRdb table lists in-frame clones only, not all of them. The table lists some 300,000 clones, about 91% of them singletons. Sequenced input: peripheral blood. Source of these receptors: a woman aged 25-40 years who had recovered from COVID-19. CDR3s include the opening cysteine and the closing phenylalanine or tryptophan. D genes are given only for firm matches. Size values are once, few and many counts, or a class for expanded clones, and some rows have none.

clone_size	d_call	v_call	j_call	cdr3_nt	cdr3_aa
few	-	TRBV6-2/TRBV6-3	TRBJ1-6	TGTGCCAGCAGTTACGAAGGGGAAGGAAGTTCACCCCTCCACTTT	CASSYEGEGSSPLHF
-	-	TRBV18	TRBJ2-4	TGTGCCAGCTCACCAGCATGGGAGGACATTCAGTACTTC	CASSPAWEDIQYF
-	-	TRBV4-3	TRBJ1-4	TGCGCCAGCAGCCTGGGCAGGGTAGGTGAAAAACTGTTTTTT	CASSLGRVGEKLFF
-	TRBD1	TRBV10-3	TRBJ2-2	TGTGCCATCAGCGGGGACAGAAGAGGCGCGGGTAACACCGGGGAGCTGTTTTTT	CAISGDRRGAGNTGELFF
few	TRBD1	TRBV7-2	TRBJ1-1	TGTGCCAGCAGCGACGGACAGGGCGCGGACACTGAAGCTTTCTTT	CASSDGQGADTEAFF
-	TRBD2	TRBV30	TRBJ2-3	TGTGCCTGGAGTTCCCCGCTAGCGGGGGTCACAGATACGCAGTATTTT	CAWSSPLAGVTDTQYF
-	-	TRBV10-2	TRBJ2-5	TGCGCCAGCAGTGACCCAGGGCGAGAGACCCAGTACTTC	CASSDPGRETQYF
-	-	TRBV4-1	TRBJ1-5	TGCGCCAGCAGCCAAGGGAGGGGGGGGAATCAGCCCCAGCATTTT	CASSQGRGGNQPQHF
-	-	TRBV3-1/TRBV3-2	TRBJ1-5	TGTGCCAGCAGTTACTCCTCGAACGATCAGCCCCAGCATTTT	CASSYSSNDQPQHF
-	-	TRBV18	TRBJ2-7	TGTGCCAGCTCACAAATACAGGGAACAGTCGACGAGCAGTACTTC	CASSQIQGTVDEQYF
-	TRBD1	TRBV9	TRBJ1-1	TGTGCCAGCAGCGTAGCCGGGACAGGGGGTAGGGGCACTGAAGCTTTCTTT	CASSVAGTGGRGTEAFF
-	-	TRBV12-3/TRBV12-4	TRBJ2-2	TGTGCCACCCAGGAGGGAAACACCGGGGAGCTGTTTTTT	CATQEGNTGELFF
-	TRBD1	TRBV9	TRBJ1-1	TGTGCCAGCAGCGGACAGGGGATTAACACTGAAGCTTTCTTT	CASSGQGINTEAFF
-	-	TRBV19	TRBJ1-2	TGTGCCAGTAGCATTCCAAACAGGGAATTTAGCTATGGCTACACCTTC	CASSIPNREFSYGYTF
-	-	TRBV2	TRBJ1-2	TGTGCCAGCAGACGGACAGTCCGATCTAACTATGGCTACACCTTC	CASRRTVRSNYGYTF
-	-	TRBV6-1	TRBJ1-6	TGTGCCAGCAGTCTAAGGAGTTCACCCCTCCACTTT	CASSLRSSPLHF
once	-	TRBV15	TRBJ2-1	TGTGCCACCAGCAGAGGTCGTTACAATGAGCAGTTCTTC	CATSRGRYNEQFF
-	TRBD1	TRBV6-6	TRBJ1-2	TGTGCCAGCAGTCCACCTTACTCGGGACAGGGAAGCTATGGCTACACCTTC	CASSPPYSGQGSYGYTF
once	-	TRBV28	TRBJ1-5	TGTGCCAGCAGTCCAGGACAGATGAGTAATCAGCCCCAGCATTTT	CASSPGQMSNQPQHF
-	-	TRBV13	TRBJ2-7	TGTGCCAGCAGCTTAGAGGTTACTCAGGACGAGCAGTACTTC	CASSLEVTQDEQYF
-	TRBD2	TRBV6-2/TRBV6-3	TRBJ2-7	TGTGCCAGCAGTTACTGGGCAGCGGGGGGGTCCGAGCAGTACTTC	CASSYWAAGGSEQYF
-	TRBD2	TRBV9	TRBJ2-1	TGTGCCAGCAGCGCTTGGGGCGGGGGGATGAATGAGCAGTTCTTC	CASSAWGGGMNEQFF
once	-	TRBV5-4	TRBJ2-2	TGTGCCAGCAGCTTACGGGGGTTCACCGGGGAGCTGTTTTTT	CASSLRGFTGELFF
-	TRBD2	TRBV7-9	TRBJ2-5	TGTGCCAGCAGCTCGGGGACTAGCGGGGGGTTGATTATCGGAGAGACCCAGTACTTC	CASSSGTSGGLIIGETQYF
-	-	TRBV3-1/TRBV3-2	TRBJ2-1	TGTGCCAGCAGCCAAGATCCCCACGCTGAAGAGAGCTCCTACAATGAGCAGTTCTTC	CASSQDPHAEESSYNEQFF
-	TRBD2	TRBV4-1	TRBJ2-1	TGCGCCAGCAGCCAGCCCGCTAGCGGGGGGTACAATGAGCAGTTCTTC	CASSQPASGGYNEQFF
-	-	TRBV12-3/TRBV12-4	TRBJ1-5	TGTGCCAGCAAAAGGGCAGGGAATCAGCCCCAGCATTTT	CASKRAGNQPQHF
once	-	TRBV2	TRBJ1-2	TGTGCCAGCAGACGGGACTATGGCTACACCTTC	CASRRDYGYTF
-	-	TRBV5-1	TRBJ2-7	TGCGCCAGCAGCCAGCCAGGGTTGTCGGGCGAGCAGTACTTC	CASSQPGLSGEQYF
-	TRBD2	TRBV11-2	TRBJ2-5	TGTGCCAGCAGCACTAGGACTAGCCGAGAAGAGACCCAGTACTTC	CASSTRTSREETQYF
-	-	TRBV27	TRBJ2-3	TGTGCCAGCAGTTTCCTATCTTCCTCAGGGCTAGATACGCAGTATTTT	CASSFLSSSGLDTQYF
-	TRBD2	TRBV20-1	TRBJ2-5	TGCAGTGCTCCTCAGCGGGGGTCCCAGTACTTC	CSAPQRGSQYF
once	TRBD1	TRBV5-6	TRBJ1-2	TGTGCCAGCAGCTTTAGACAGGGGAACTATGGCTACACCTTC	CASSFRQGNYGYTF
-	TRBD2	TRBV24-1	TRBJ2-5	TGTGCCACCAGTGATTTTTGGTCTAGCGGGGGAAAAGAGACCCAGTACTTC	CATSDFWSSGGKETQYF
few	TRBD2	TRBV30	TRBJ2-3	TGTGCCTGGAGTGTACTGGTAGCGGGAACAGATACGCAGTATTTT	CAWSVLVAGTDTQYF
-	-	TRBV24-1	TRBJ2-5	TGTGCCACCAGTGTGCAGGGGCAAGAGACCCAGTACTTC	CATSVQGQETQYF
-	TRBD1	TRBV29-1	TRBJ2-5	TGCAGCGGGGAGCCGGGACAGGGGCCGCAAGAGACCCAGTACTTC	CSGEPGQGPQETQYF
-	-	TRBV19	TRBJ1-5	TGTGCCAGTACCCAGGTGGGGGGGGGTCAGCCCCAGCATTTT	CASTQVGGGQPQHF
few	-	TRBV29-1	TRBJ2-7	TGCAGCGTGGTAGCAGGGGGGAGCTCCTACGAGCAGTACTTC	CSVVAGGSSYEQYF
-	-	TRBV7-9	TRBJ2-2	TGTGCCAGCTTCGGAGTGAACACCGGGGAGCTGTTTTTT	CASFGVNTGELFF
-	TRBD1	TRBV14	TRBJ2-1	TGTGCCAGCAGCCAAGATGGACAGGGAAACAAGTTCTTC	CASSQDGQGNKFF
few	TRBD2	TRBV2	TRBJ2-2	TGTGCCAGCAGTGATAGACTAGCGGGGACCGGGGAGCTGTTTTTT	CASSDRLAGTGELFF
-	TRBD1	TRBV7-8	TRBJ2-6	TGTGCCAGCAGCGGACAGGGGGTACGCTCTGGGGCCAACGTCCTGACTTTC	CASSGQGVRSGANVLTF
-	TRBD2	TRBV4-2	TRBJ2-5	TGTGCCAGCAGCCAAGGGACTAGCGGGGGGGACCAAGAGACCCAGTACTTC	CASSQGTSGGDQETQYF
-	TRBD1	TRBV10-3	TRBJ1-2	TGTGCCATCAGTGATCTCGGACAGGGATCAGGCTTGGATGGCTACACCTTC	CAISDLGQGSGLDGYTF
-	-	TRBV5-1	TRBJ2-5	TGCGCCAGCAGCTTAGGTCGGGGGTATCAAGAGACCCAGTACTTC	CASSLGRGYQETQYF
few	-	TRBV5-5	TRBJ1-2	TGTGCCAGCAGCTTGGCCCCCAGCGTCTATGGCTACACCTTC	CASSLAPSVYGYTF
once	TRBD1	TRBV27	TRBJ2-3	TGTGCCAGCAGTCTGGGACAGGGAGCTACAGATACGCAGTATTTT	CASSLGQGATDTQYF
-	TRBD1	TRBV2	TRBJ2-7	TGTGCCAGCAGGGACCGGGACAGGGGCGACGAGCAGTACTTC	CASRDRDRGDEQYF
-	-	TRBV3-1/TRBV3-2	TRBJ2-1	TGTGCCAGCAGCCAATCATTCCGGGAGCAGTTCTTC	CASSQSFREQFF
-	-	TRBV4-2	TRBJ2-1	TGTGCCAGCAGCCAAACCCTCCGGGGGGCCGAGGATGAGCAGTTCTTC	CASSQTLRGAEDEQFF
-	-	TRBV28	TRBJ2-3	TGTGCCAGCGGCCCTGTACGGGAAGATACGCAGTATTTT	CASGPVREDTQYF